This is a list of T cell receptor beta chains from one sample in a study of cytomegalovirus exposure and HLA in healthy donors. This table comes from immunoSEQ multiplex PCR, and its TCRdb copy is limited to in-frame clones, with some not included. The data contain around 120,000 clones, around 80% of them singletons. The sequencing sample was made of PBMCs. The origin of the receptors is a woman in her 50s in good health and CMV-seropositive. CDR3s include the opening cysteine and the closing phenylalanine or tryptophan. D genes are given only for firm matches. Not every row has a clone size; where given, it reads once, few, many or a size class.

J	size	V	D	CDR3	DNA
TRBJ2-3	.	TRBV9	.	CASSVVGSFTDTQYF	TGTGCCAGCAGCGTAGTTGGCAGTTTCACAGATACGCAGTATTTT
TRBJ1-2	few	TRBV9	TRBD1	CASSVEPTGKSGYTF	TGTGCCAGCAGCGTAGAGCCGACAGGGAAGAGCGGCTACACCTTC
TRBJ2-6	.	TRBV27	.	CASSLRHREAGANVLTF	TGTGCCAGCAGTTTACGCCACAGGGAAGCTGGGGCCAACGTCCTGACTTTC
TRBJ2-7	.	TRBV5-8	.	CASSWRTGRRDYEQYF	TGTGCCAGCAGCTGGCGGACAGGCCGGCGGGACTACGAGCAGTACTTC
TRBJ2-3	.	TRBV4-2	.	CASSQDPGGIQTQYF	TGTGCCAGCAGCCAAGATCCGGGGGGCATTCAGACGCAGTATTTT
TRBJ2-1	.	TRBV7-9	.	CASSLEQSARPHEQFF	TGTGCCAGCAGCTTAGAGCAATCGGCTAGGCCCCATGAGCAGTTCTTC
TRBJ2-7	.	TRBV5-1	.	CASSYPRGEQYF	TGCGCCAGCAGTTACCCCCGAGGCGAGCAGTACTTC
TRBJ2-2	.	TRBV7-3	TRBD1	CASARTGVGGELFF	TGTGCCAGCGCGAGGACAGGGGTGGGCGGGGAGCTGTTTTTT
TRBJ1-2	.	TRBV10-3	TRBD1	CAISDPSPAGQTIYGYTF	TGTGCCATCAGTGACCCCTCCCCCGCGGGACAGACAATCTATGGCTACACCTTC
TRBJ1-2	.	TRBV2	.	CASRRDINYGYTF	TGTGCCAGCAGGAGAGATATTAACTATGGCTACACCTTC
TRBJ1-1	.	TRBV18	.	CASQMGSGTEAFF	TGTGCCAGCCAGATGGGTAGCGGCACTGAAGCTTTCTTT
TRBJ1-2	.	TRBV5-6	.	CASTPDRHPYGYTF	TGTGCCAGCACCCCAGACAGGCACCCCTATGGCTACACCTTC
TRBJ2-2	.	TRBV30	TRBD2	CAWRRTSGHTRTGELFF	TGTGCCTGGAGACGAACTAGCGGGCATACACGGACCGGGGAGCTGTTTTTT
TRBJ2-1	.	TRBV5-1	TRBD2	CASSPGTSGYNEQFF	TGCGCCAGCAGCCCCGGGACTAGCGGATACAATGAGCAGTTCTTC
TRBJ1-5	.	TRBV19	.	CASRRQGNQPQHF	TGTGCCAGTAGGAGGCAAGGCAATCAGCCCCAGCATTTT
TRBJ1-4	.	TRBV5-1	.	CASSLTTGRNEKLFF	TGCGCCAGCAGCTTGACAACAGGCCGTAATGAAAAACTGTTTTTT
TRBJ2-3	.	TRBV30	TRBD2	CAWSAGLAGTDTQYF	TGTGCCTGGAGCGCCGGACTAGCGGGAACAGATACGCAGTATTTT
TRBJ1-2	.	TRBV4-3	TRBD1	CASSQTLVDRGYGYTF	TGCGCCAGCAGCCAGACGCTAGTGGACAGGGGCTATGGCTACACCTTC
TRBJ2-7	.	TRBV2	.	CASKFGGNEQYF	TGTGCCAGTAAGTTTGGGGGGAATGAGCAGTACTTC
TRBJ2-3	.	TRBV10-3	TRBD2	CAIRGTSGRTDTQYF	TGTGCCATCAGGGGGACTAGCGGGAGAACAGATACGCAGTATTTT
TRBJ2-2	.	TRBV9	.	CASSVRGAGYTGELFF	TGTGCCAGCAGCGTACGGGGGGCCGGGTACACCGGGGAGCTGTTTTTT
TRBJ1-2	.	TRBV5-4	TRBD1	CASSLGGTAYYGYTF	TGTGCCAGCAGCTTGGGGGGGACAGCCTACTATGGCTACACCTTC
TRBJ2-1	.	TRBV7-6	TRBD2	CASSQEAGGPNEQFF	TGTGCCAGCTCCCAAGAGGCGGGGGGGCCGAATGAGCAGTTCTTC